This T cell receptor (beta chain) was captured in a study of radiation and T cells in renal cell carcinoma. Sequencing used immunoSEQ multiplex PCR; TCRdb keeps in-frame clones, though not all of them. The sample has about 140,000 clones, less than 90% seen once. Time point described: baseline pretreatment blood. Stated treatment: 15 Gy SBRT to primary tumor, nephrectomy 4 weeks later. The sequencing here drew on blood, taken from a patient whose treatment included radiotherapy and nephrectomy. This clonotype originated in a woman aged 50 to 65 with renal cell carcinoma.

The CDR3: CASSLVGQNEQFF. Written as DNA, the CDR3 is TGTGCCAGCAGCTTAGTAGGACAAAATGAGCAGTTCTTC. The rearrangement links TRBV7-2 to TRBJ2-1, with D maybe TRBD1 (5 bases). Germline CDR1 reads SGHTA; CDR2 reads FQGNSA. This CDR3 has 13 residues. Trimming took off 1 base at V and 7 bases at J, with 8 bases between the two ends.